These T cell receptor beta chains were read from a single sample in a study of cytomegalovirus exposure and HLA in healthy donors. Some clones are missing from TCRdb's copy, which holds only in-frame ones; the method was immunoSEQ multiplex PCR. The table includes about 78,000 clones, 90% to 96% detected once. The sequenced sample was PBMCs. Receptor source: a man aged 18 to 29 in good health and CMV-seropositive. Each CDR3 is given with its conserved first and last residue. D genes are given only for firm matches. Part of the rows lack a size; the others show once, few, many or a class for expanded clones.

size	V	D	J	DNA	CDR3
NA	TRBV27	TRBD1	TRBJ1-1	TGTGCCAGCGGGTCTTTGGGATGGGGACAGGGTTCGGAAGCTTTCTTT	CASGSLGWGQGSEAFF
NA	TRBV2	TRBD2	TRBJ2-3	TGTGCCAGCAGTGTTACTATAGCGGGAGGGCCCAACACAGATACGCAGTATTTT	CASSVTIAGGPNTDTQYF
NA	TRBV6-6	TRBD1	TRBJ1-2	TGTGCCAGCAGGTCGGGACAGGGGAATCATGGCTACACCTTC	CASRSGQGNHGYTF
NA	TRBV13	TRBD2	TRBJ2-7	TGTGCCAGCAGCCCGCATCGGACTAGCGGGTACTACGAGCAGTACTTC	CASSPHRTSGYYEQYF
NA	TRBV7-6	TRBD2	TRBJ2-1	TGTGCCAGCAGCTTATACGCTAGCGGGAGCTCCTACAATGAGCAGTTCTTC	CASSLYASGSSYNEQFF
NA	TRBV6-5	TRBD1	TRBJ1-2	TGTGCCAGCCGCCCGCCCGGGACAGGGGGTTTGGGCTACACCTTC	CASRPPGTGGLGYTF
NA	TRBV5-1	NA	TRBJ1-1	TGCGCCAGCAGCTTGGTCGGACTTGGGGGGATGAACACTGAAGCTTTCTTT	CASSLVGLGGMNTEAFF
NA	TRBV5-1	TRBD1	TRBJ2-7	TGCGCCAGCAGCTTGGATTTGACAGGGGGCATCAACGAGCAGTACTTC	CASSLDLTGGINEQYF
NA	TRBV30	TRBD1	TRBJ1-1	TGTGCCTGGAGAACACAGGGGGCCGGCACTGAAGCTTTCTTT	CAWRTQGAGTEAFF
NA	TRBV10-2	TRBD1	TRBJ2-7	TGCGCCAGCAGGGGGTACTCGGGACAGCCCTACGAGCAGTACTTC	CASRGYSGQPYEQYF
NA	TRBV7-9	NA	TRBJ1-1	TGTGCCAGCAGCTTATACAAATTTGAAGCTTTCTTT	CASSLYKFEAFF
NA	TRBV7-3	NA	TRBJ2-1	TGTGCCAGCAGCCCCCATGGGGCGAATTCCTACAATGAGCAGTTCTTC	CASSPHGANSYNEQFF
NA	TRBV5-6	NA	TRBJ2-6	TGTGCCAGCAGCTTGGCCAATTGGGGCAGTGGGGCCAACGTCCTGACTTTC	CASSLANWGSGANVLTF
NA	TRBV2	TRBD1	TRBJ2-2	TGTGCCAGCAGTAGGGGGACAGATAACACCGGGGAGCTGTTTTTT	CASSRGTDNTGELFF
NA	TRBV7-8	TRBD1	TRBJ1-5	TGTGCCAGCAGCACCGCTTACAGGGGTTCAAGCAATCAGCCCCAGCATTTT	CASSTAYRGSSNQPQHF
NA	TRBV15	NA	TRBJ2-3	TGTGCCACCAGCAGTGCTTTGGGCAGGACTTTCACAGATACGCAGTATTTT	CATSSALGRTFTDTQYF
once	TRBV28	TRBD1	TRBJ1-5	TGTGCCAGCAGTTGGGGACAGCTTAAGGATCAGCCCCAGCATTTT	CASSWGQLKDQPQHF
NA	TRBV5-4	TRBD2	TRBJ2-1	TGTGCCAGCAGCTTGTCTGGGGCTAGCGGGGGCAATGAGCAGTTCTTC	CASSLSGASGGNEQFF
NA	TRBV29-1	NA	TRBJ1-4	TGCAGCGTTGAGAGGGGGGGTGAAAAACTGTTTTTT	CSVERGGEKLFF
NA	TRBV7-2	TRBD1	TRBJ1-2	TGTGCCAGCAGCTCCCAGACAGGGAACTATGGCTACACCTTC	CASSSQTGNYGYTF
NA	TRBV27	TRBD1	TRBJ1-2	TGTGCCAGCAGTTTACTCGCTGGACAGGAAAGTGGTCGCTACACCTTC	CASSLLAGQESGRYTF
few	TRBV5-5	NA	TRBJ1-1	TGTGCCAGCAGCGACTTCACTCGGCGGGGGAACACTGAAGCTTTCTTT	CASSDFTRRGNTEAFF
NA	TRBV7-9	NA	TRBJ1-2	TGTGCCAGCAGTGACACTCCAGAACCCTATGGCTACACCTTC	CASSDTPEPYGYTF
NA	TRBV13	TRBD2	TRBJ2-1	TGTGCCAGCAGTCTCCTTGGGGGGGTATACGATGAGCAGTTCTTC	CASSLLGGVYDEQFF
NA	TRBV29-1	TRBD2	TRBJ2-1	TGCAGCGGGAGCCGAGGGACTAGCGGTTACAATGAGCAGTTCTTC	CSGSRGTSGYNEQFF
NA	TRBV27	NA	TRBJ2-7	TGTGCCACCGGTCCTCGGACAGACTCCTACGAGCAGTACTTC	CATGPRTDSYEQYF
NA	TRBV6-5	TRBD2	TRBJ2-1	TGTGCCAGCAGTTACGCCCTAGCGGGAGAGAGTGAGCAGTTCTTC	CASSYALAGESEQFF
NA	TRBV5-1	NA	TRBJ2-3	TGCGCCAGCAGCTTGAGAACGGGGGCAGATACGCAGTATTTT	CASSLRTGADTQYF
NA	TRBV7-7	TRBD2	TRBJ2-7	TGTGCTAGCAGCCACGGGACTAGCGGGAGTGGGGTTCACTACGAGCAGTACTTC	CASSHGTSGSGVHYEQYF
NA	TRBV6-5	NA	TRBJ1-2	TGTGCCAGCAGTTACCCTCAGGGGCGCGGCTACACCTTC	CASSYPQGRGYTF
NA	TRBV19	NA	TRBJ2-5	TGTGCCAGTAGTACTAACCGGGACTCGCAGGAGACCCAGTACTTC	CASSTNRDSQETQYF
NA	TRBV19	TRBD1	TRBJ2-1	TGTGCCAGTAGGGGGACAGGGGGCATATCTGAGCAGTTCTTC	CASRGTGGISEQFF
NA	TRBV14	NA	TRBJ1-1	TGTGCCAGCAGCCAAGATTACACGAACACTGAAGCTTTCTTT	CASSQDYTNTEAFF
NA	TRBV7-2	NA	TRBJ2-7	TGTGCCAGCAGCCTTCCCGGGATGAACTCCTACGAGCAGTACTTC	CASSLPGMNSYEQYF
NA	TRBV7-6	NA	TRBJ2-1	TGTGCCAGCACCCTCGAGGGAGGACACAATGAGCAGTTCTTC	CASTLEGGHNEQFF
NA	TRBV30	TRBD2	TRBJ2-3	TGTGCCTGGAGTTTGGCTAGCGGGGCAGATACGCAGTATTTT	CAWSLASGADTQYF
NA	TRBV9	TRBD1	TRBJ2-5	TGTGCCAGCAGCGTAGGGACAGGGCTTCTCGAGACCCAGTACTTC	CASSVGTGLLETQYF
once	TRBV20-1	NA	TRBJ2-1	TGCAGTGCGCTCCAGGTGCATGAGCAGTTCTTC	CSALQVHEQFF
NA	TRBV7-8	TRBD2	TRBJ2-1	TGTGCCAGCAGGCTAGCGGGAGGGTCCTACAATGAGCAGTTCTTC	CASRLAGGSYNEQFF
NA	TRBV11-2	NA	TRBJ2-1	TGTGCCAGCAGCTTAGAAAAATCAAACAATGAGCAGTTCTTC	CASSLEKSNNEQFF
NA	TRBV28	TRBD2	TRBJ2-7	TGTGCCAGCGGCGATTGGGAGGGAGTCGCCTACGAGCAGTACTTC	CASGDWEGVAYEQYF
NA	TRBV6-5	NA	TRBJ2-7	TGTGCCAGCAGTTATCGGGGAACGGCCGAGCAGTACTTC	CASSYRGTAEQYF
NA	TRBV6-1	TRBD1	TRBJ2-7	TGTGCCAGCAGTGGCTACCGGGACAGGGGATTCCACGAGCAGTACTTC	CASSGYRDRGFHEQYF
NA	TRBV7-8	NA	TRBJ2-7	TGTGCCAGCAGCTTAGAGCGGCTCTACGAGCAGTACTTC	CASSLERLYEQYF
NA	TRBV7-2	NA	TRBJ1-2	TGTGCCAGCAGCTTACGGTCCGCCGAAGGCTACACCTTC	CASSLRSAEGYTF
NA	TRBV9	TRBD2	TRBJ2-3	TGTGCCAGCAGCGTAGTAGGACTAGCGGGAGATACGCAGTATTTT	CASSVVGLAGDTQYF
once	TRBV6-4	TRBD1	TRBJ2-1	TGTGCCAGCAGTGTCGACGGAACAGGGGGCAATGAGCAGTTCTTC	CASSVDGTGGNEQFF
once	TRBV18	TRBD2	TRBJ2-5	TGTGCCAGCTCACCCATTGAAGCAGCGGGAGCGCAAGAGACCCAGTACTTC	CASSPIEAAGAQETQYF
NA	TRBV7-8	NA	TRBJ1-2	TGTGCCAGCAGCTTCCAACAGGATTATGGCTACACCTTC	CASSFQQDYGYTF
NA	TRBV11-2	NA	TRBJ1-3	TGTGCCAGCAGCCGTCTTTACTCTGGAAACACCATATATTTT	CASSRLYSGNTIYF
NA	TRBV2	TRBD2	TRBJ2-7	TGTGCCAGCAGTCCGCGGGGGATGGCCGAGCAGTACTTC	CASSPRGMAEQYF
NA	TRBV6-1	NA	TRBJ1-5	TGTGCCAGCAGTGAGCAGGCCACCCAATTCGAGCCCCAGCATTTT	CASSEQATQFEPQHF
NA	TRBV9	NA	TRBJ2-5	TGTGCCAGCAGCGTAGGTTCGGGATTTGGGGAGACCCAGTACTTC	CASSVGSGFGETQYF
NA	TRBV7-9	TRBD1	TRBJ2-3	TGTGCCAGCAGCTCCTTGGGTACAGGGGGAGACACAGATACGCAGTATTTT	CASSSLGTGGDTDTQYF
NA	TRBV29-1	NA	TRBJ2-7	TGCAGCGTTGAATTACAGGACTACGAGCAGTACTTC	CSVELQDYEQYF
NA	TRBV29-1	NA	TRBJ1-1	TGCAGCGTTGAGGCGGTCACTGAAGCTTTCTTT	CSVEAVTEAFF
NA	TRBV6-5	NA	TRBJ2-3	TGTGCCAGCAGTCCCCCACGAGGCGCAGATACGCAGTATTTT	CASSPPRGADTQYF
NA	TRBV5-1	NA	TRBJ2-3	TGCGCCAGCAGCTTGGAATCAACTAGGCTCGCGGATACGCAGTATTTT	CASSLESTRLADTQYF
NA	TRBV5-1	NA	TRBJ2-3	TGCGCCAGCAGCTCGGACACTAGCACAGATACGCAGTATTTT	CASSSDTSTDTQYF
NA	TRBV7-9	NA	TRBJ1-4	TGTGCCGGAACCGGGGACTGGAATGAAAAACTGTTTTTT	CAGTGDWNEKLFF